The 15 T cell receptor gamma chains below come from one sample, sequenced in a study of gamma-delta T cells after stem cell transplantation. TCRdb re-analyzed the RT-PCR reads via CATT. The sample has some 570 gamma-chain clones, around 22% seen once; the top ten hold approximately 68%. What was sequenced was gamma-delta T cells. These receptors all stem from a human donor. It is not recorded whose cells these are; they may come from a transplant donor.

This clone was recorded only once. A read error is possible here, since a much larger clone lies one base away. The genes are TRGV9 and TRGJP. In germline, CDR1 is GITISATS, CDR2 ISYDGTV (reference sequence). CDR3 length: 16 residues. The CDR3 region has the DNA TGTGCCTTGTGGGAGGTGGAGGAGTTGGACAAAAAAATCAAGGTATTT. It encodes CALWEVEELDKKIKVF.

This clone has only a few counts. The rearrangement joins TRGV9 to TRGJ1 or TRGJ2. The J segment lost 2 bases and the V segment lost 0 bases, leaving 16 bases of the junction unmatched. Germline assignment: CDR1 GITISATS and CDR2 ISYDGTV (reference sequence). The CDR3 contains 18 residues. The CDR3 loop reads CALWEVLPLPLYYYKKLF. The CDR3 DNA is TGTGCCTTGTGGGAGGTGCTGCCCCTCCCTCTTTATTATTATAAGAAACTCTTT.

Details on this clone: A much more abundant neighbour one base away suggests this may be a read error. Different DNA sequences within this sample yield the same CDR3. The CDR3 DNA reads TGCGCCTTGTGGGAGCTCCAAGAGTTGGGCAAAAAAATCAAGGTATTT. Protein: CALWELQELGKKIKVF. This chain connects TRGV9 to TRGJP. The germline CDR1 and CDR2 sequences are GITISATS and ISYDGTV (reference sequence). CDR3 size: 16 residues.

This clone occurred a few times. This may be a read error, as it is one base from a much larger clone. The sample contains more than one DNA sequence encoding this CDR3. V and J are TRGV9 and TRGJP. This CDR3 has 16 amino acids. V lost 1 base and J lost 4; bases outside the gene matches: 1. Germline loops: CDR1 GITISATS, CDR2 ISYDGTV (reference sequence). The CDR3 sequence is CALWEVQELGKKIKVF. The DNA of the CDR3 is TGTGCCTTGTGGGAGGTTCAAGAGTTGGGCAAAAAAATCAAGGTATTT.

By share, this clone counts as large. The gene calls are TRGV3 and TRGJ1 or TRGJ2. The trim removed 0 bases at V and 2 bases at J, leaving 4 bases unmatched. The germline V gene encodes CDR1 VTNTFY and CDR2 YDVSTARD (reference sequence). The CDR3 runs to 14 residues. Here the CDR3 DNA reads TGTGCCACCTGGGACAGGCCGGATTATTATAAGAAACTCTTT. Translating it yields CATWDRPDYYKKLF.

A note on this clone: At one end, the junction sequence differs from germline, possibly due to a read error. The V call is TRGV9, the J call TRGJP. The CDR3 consists of 16 residues. CDR1 and CDR2 from the germline V gene are GITISATS and ISYDGTV (reference sequence). CDR3 sequence (DNA): TGTGCCTTGTGGGAGGTTCAAGAGTGGGGCAAAAAAATCAAGGTATTT. This translates into CALWEVQEWGKKIKVF.

This clone came up a few times. The sample holds other DNA sequences that translate to the same CDR3. The CDR3 DNA reads TGTGCCTTGTGGGAGGGCCGACAAGAGTTGGGCAAAAAAATCAAGGTATTT. Amino acids: CALWEGRQELGKKIKVF. The chain joins TRGV9 to TRGJP. Germline V CDR1 and CDR2: GITISATS, ISYDGTV (reference sequence). This CDR3 spans 17 amino acids. V gave up 2 bases and J gave up 4 bases; unmatched junction bases: 5.

This clone has more than one count but fewer than ten. The sample has other DNA sequences that encode this CDR3 too. This sequence joins TRGV9 and TRGJP. CDR1 and CDR2 from the germline V gene are GITISATS and ISYDGTV (reference sequence). This CDR3 is built from 15 residues. V was pared by 0 bases and J by 7 bases, with 0 bases of the junction left unmatched. The CDR3 loop is CALWEVELGKKIKVF. The CDR3 coding sequence is TGTGCCTTGTGGGAGGTGGAGTTGGGCAAAAAAATCAAGGTATTT.

Regarding this clone: This likely reflects a read error, since a far larger clone is one base away. V usage is TRGV9 and J usage is TRGJP. Looked up from germline, CDR1 is GITISATS and CDR2 is ISYDGTV (reference sequence). The CDR3 length is 16 residues. The DNA of the CDR3 is TGTGCCTTGGGGGAGGTGGAAGAGTTGGGCAAAAAAATCAAGGTATTT. Encoded protein: CALGEVEELGKKIKVF.

This clone has just a few counts. A much more abundant neighbour one base away suggests this may be a read error. The chain couples TRGV9 to TRGJP. Germline lookup yields CDR1 GITISATS and CDR2 ISYDGTV (reference sequence). The CDR3 extends over 16 amino acids. Written as DNA, the CDR3 is TGTGCCTTGTGGGAGGCGCAAGAGTTGGGCAAAAAAAACAAGGTATTT. Translating it yields CALWEAQELGKKNKVF.

This clone was picked up a small number of times. V usage is TRGV3 and J usage is TRGJP2. Germline V gene sequence: CDR1 VTNTFY, CDR2 YDVSTARD (reference sequence). V lost 5 bases, J lost 1 base, and 16 bases stayed unmatched. The CDR3 loop spans 18 amino acids. The CDR3, as DNA: TGTGCCACCTGGGTCAGTCCGGGGAAATCTAGTAGTGATTGGATCAAGACGTTT. It encodes CATWVSPGKSSSDWIKTF.

In this sample, this clone is large. This rearrangement joins TRGV3 to TRGJP2. CDR1 is VTNTFY and CDR2 is YDVSTARD in the germline V gene (reference sequence). After removal of 4 bases from V and 1 base from J, the junction contained 0 bases not matched to a gene. CDR3 length: 13 amino acids. In DNA form, the CDR3 reads TGTGCCACCTGGGATAGTAGTGATTGGATCAAGACGTTT. It translates to CATWDSSDWIKTF.

The chain links TRGV9 to TRGJP. The CDR3 extends over 17 amino acids. With V trimmed by 3 bases and J by 7 bases, 9 bases remained unmatched. Germline values: CDR1 GITISATS, CDR2 ISYDGTV (reference sequence). The CDR3 protein is CALWEPQGELGKKIKVF. CDR3 DNA: TGTGCCTTGTGGGAGCCCCAGGGGGAGTTGGGCAAAAAAATCAAGGTATTT.

Only a few counts were recorded for this clone. V gene TRGV3 combines with J gene TRGJP2. From germline, CDR1 is VTNTFY and CDR2 YDVSTARD (reference sequence). V trimming: 0 bases; J trimming: 2 bases; junction bases outside the gene matches: 12. The CDR3 extends over 18 amino acids. Here the CDR3 DNA reads TGTGCCACCTGGGACAGGCTCTGGTTACTAAGTAGTGATTGGATCAAGACGTTT. Protein product: CATWDRLWLLSSDWIKTF.

In the case of this clone: Since a far larger clone is one base different, this is likely a read error. The same CDR3 arises from other DNA sequences in this sample as well. This rearrangement joins TRGV9 to TRGJP. The CDR3 extends over 16 amino acids. CDR1 is GITISATS and CDR2 is ISYDGTV in the germline V gene (reference sequence). For the CDR3, the DNA is TGTGCCTTGTGGGAGGTGGAAGAGTTGGGCAAAAAAATAAAGGTATTT. Amino acid sequence: CALWEVEELGKKIKVF.